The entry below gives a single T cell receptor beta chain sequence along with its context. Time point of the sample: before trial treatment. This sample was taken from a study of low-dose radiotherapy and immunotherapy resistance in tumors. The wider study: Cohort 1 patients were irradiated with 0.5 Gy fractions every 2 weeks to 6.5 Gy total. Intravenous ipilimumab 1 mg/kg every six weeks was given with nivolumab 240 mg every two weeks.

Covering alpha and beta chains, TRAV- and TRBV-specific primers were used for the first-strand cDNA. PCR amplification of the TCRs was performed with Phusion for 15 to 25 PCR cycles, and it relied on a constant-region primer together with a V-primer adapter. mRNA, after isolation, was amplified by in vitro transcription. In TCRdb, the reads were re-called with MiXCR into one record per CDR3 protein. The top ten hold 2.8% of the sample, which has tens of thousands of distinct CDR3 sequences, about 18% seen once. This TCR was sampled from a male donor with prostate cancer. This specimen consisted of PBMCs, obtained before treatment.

The CDR3 loop reads CASGSGRVLETQYF. The CDR3 DNA reads TGTGCTAGTGGTTCCGGGAGAGTGCTGGAGACCCAGTACTTC. The genes are TRBV12-5 and TRBJ2-5, with D tentatively TRBD2 (6 bases). The germline CDR1 and CDR2 sequences are LGHNT and FRNRAP. The CDR3 contains 14 residues. With 4 bases removed from V and 5 bases from J, the gap between germline ends came to 14 bases. Supplemented by reference TRBV12-5 and TRBJ2-5, the full variable domain reads DARVTQTPRHKVTEMGQEVTMRCQPILGHNTVFWYRQTMMQGLELLAYFRNRAPLDDSGMPKDRFSAEMPDATLATLKIQPSEPRDSAVYFCASGSGRVLETQYFGPGTRLLVL.